Given below is one T cell receptor beta chain in context. Antigen unknown. V was trimmed by 2 bases and J by 10 bases, leaving 12 bases between them. Germline lookup yields CDR1 MNHEY and CDR2 SVGAGI. This CDR3 is 13 amino acids long. The sample is drawn from a study of cytomegalovirus exposure and HLA in healthy donors. Produced via immunoSEQ multiplex PCR; TCRdb's table is partial and in-frame only. The repertoire includes 150,000 to 180,000 clones, 75% to 90% of them detected once, and about a fifth sits in the top ten. General study results and limits: While the bulk of TCR sequences proved rare, some public TCRs turned up in many donors.

The chain recombines TRBV6-5 with TRBJ2-1, with a tentative D call TRBD2 (6 bases). The sample consisted of PBMCs. This TCR came from a man between 18 and 35 years old in good health and CMV-seropositive. CDR3 nucleotide sequence: TGTGCCAGCAGTTACGCGCAGGGAGGCGAGCAGTTCTTC. This codes for CASSYAQGGEQFF.